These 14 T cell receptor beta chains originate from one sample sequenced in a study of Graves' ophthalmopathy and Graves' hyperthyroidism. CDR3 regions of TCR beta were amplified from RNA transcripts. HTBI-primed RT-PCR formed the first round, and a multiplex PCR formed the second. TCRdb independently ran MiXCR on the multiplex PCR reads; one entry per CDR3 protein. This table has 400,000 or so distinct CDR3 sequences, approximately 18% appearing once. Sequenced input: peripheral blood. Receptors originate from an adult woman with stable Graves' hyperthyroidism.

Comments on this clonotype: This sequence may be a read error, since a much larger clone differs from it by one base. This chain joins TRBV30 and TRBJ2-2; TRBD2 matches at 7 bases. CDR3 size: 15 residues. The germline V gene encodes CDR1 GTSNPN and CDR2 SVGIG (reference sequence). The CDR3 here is CAWKAGNTGVGGLFF. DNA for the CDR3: TGTGCCTGGAAAGCGGGAAATACCGGGGTCGGGGGGCTGTTTTTT.

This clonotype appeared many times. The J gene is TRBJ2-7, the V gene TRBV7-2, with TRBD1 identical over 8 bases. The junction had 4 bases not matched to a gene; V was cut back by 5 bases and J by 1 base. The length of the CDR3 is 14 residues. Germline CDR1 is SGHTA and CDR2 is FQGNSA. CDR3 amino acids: CASSKQGGSYEQYF. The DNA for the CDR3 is TGTGCCAGCAGCAAACAGGGGGGTTCCTACGAGCAGTACTTC.

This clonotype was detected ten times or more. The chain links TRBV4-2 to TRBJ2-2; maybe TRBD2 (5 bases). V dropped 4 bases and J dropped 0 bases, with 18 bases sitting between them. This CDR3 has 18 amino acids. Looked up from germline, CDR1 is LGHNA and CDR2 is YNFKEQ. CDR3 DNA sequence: TGTGCCAGCAGCCCCACGGAAGCTAAGCGGTCGAACACCGGGGAGCTGTTTTTT. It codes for CASSPTEAKRSNTGELFF.

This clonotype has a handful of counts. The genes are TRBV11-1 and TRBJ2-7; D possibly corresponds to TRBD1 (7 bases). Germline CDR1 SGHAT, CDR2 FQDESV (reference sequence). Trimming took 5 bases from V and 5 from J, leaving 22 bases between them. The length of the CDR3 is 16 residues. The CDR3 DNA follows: TGTGCCAGCAGCCCCCAAGCGAGGGGGGACAGCGACGAGCAGTACTTC. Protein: CASSPQARGDSDEQYF.

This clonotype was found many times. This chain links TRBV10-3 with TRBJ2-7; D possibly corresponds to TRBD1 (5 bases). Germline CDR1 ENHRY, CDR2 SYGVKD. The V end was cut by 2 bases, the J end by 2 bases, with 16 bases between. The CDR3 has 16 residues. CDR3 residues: CAISEPVFGAAYEQYF. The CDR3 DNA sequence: TGTGCCATCAGTGAGCCGGTTTTTGGGGCAGCCTACGAGCAGTACTTC.

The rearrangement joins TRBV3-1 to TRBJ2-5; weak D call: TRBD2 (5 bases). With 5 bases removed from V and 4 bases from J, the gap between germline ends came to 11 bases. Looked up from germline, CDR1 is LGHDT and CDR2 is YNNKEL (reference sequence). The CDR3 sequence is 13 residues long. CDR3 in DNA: TGTGCCAGCAGCTCGACTACGGTAGAGACCCAGTACTTC. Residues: CASSSTTVETQYF.

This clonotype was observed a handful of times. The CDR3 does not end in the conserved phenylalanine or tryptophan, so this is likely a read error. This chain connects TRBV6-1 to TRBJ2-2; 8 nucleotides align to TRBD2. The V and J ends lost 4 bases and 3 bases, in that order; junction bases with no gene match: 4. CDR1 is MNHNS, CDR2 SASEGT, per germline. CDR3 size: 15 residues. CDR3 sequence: CASSGAAGDTGELFY. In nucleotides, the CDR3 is TGTGCCAGCAGTGGGGCAGCGGGAGACACCGGGGAGCTGTTTTAT.

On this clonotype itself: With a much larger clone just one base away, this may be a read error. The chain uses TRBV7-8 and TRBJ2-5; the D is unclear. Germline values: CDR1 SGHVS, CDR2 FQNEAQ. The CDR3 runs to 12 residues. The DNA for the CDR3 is TGTTCCAGCAGCTTCCTAGTGCGGACCCAGTACTTC. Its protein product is CSSSFLVRTQYF.

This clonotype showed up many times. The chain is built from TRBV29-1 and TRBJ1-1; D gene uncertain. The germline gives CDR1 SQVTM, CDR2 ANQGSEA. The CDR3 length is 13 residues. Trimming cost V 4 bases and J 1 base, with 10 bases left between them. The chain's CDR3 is CSVVRTQNTEAFF. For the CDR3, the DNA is TGCAGCGTTGTAAGGACGCAGAACACTGAAGCTTTCTTT.

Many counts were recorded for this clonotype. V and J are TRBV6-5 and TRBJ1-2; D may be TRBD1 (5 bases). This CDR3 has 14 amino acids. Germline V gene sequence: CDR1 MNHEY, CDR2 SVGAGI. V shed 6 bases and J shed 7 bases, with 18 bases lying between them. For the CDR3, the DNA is TGTGCCAGCAGCCCCCCGGGACGGGGAGGTGGCTACACCTTC. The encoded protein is CASSPPGRGGGYTF.

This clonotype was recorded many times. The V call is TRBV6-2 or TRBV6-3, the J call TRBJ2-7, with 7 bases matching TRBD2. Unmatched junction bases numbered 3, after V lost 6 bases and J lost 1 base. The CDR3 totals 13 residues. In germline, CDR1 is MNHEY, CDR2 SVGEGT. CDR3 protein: CASRLARSYEQYF. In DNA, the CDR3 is TGTGCCAGCAGACTAGCGAGGTCCTACGAGCAGTACTTC.

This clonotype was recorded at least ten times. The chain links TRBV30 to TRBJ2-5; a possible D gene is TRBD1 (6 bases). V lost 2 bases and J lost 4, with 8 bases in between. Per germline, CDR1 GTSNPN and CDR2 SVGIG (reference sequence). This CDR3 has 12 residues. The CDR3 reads CAWSKGGETQYF. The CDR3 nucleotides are TGTGCCTGGAGTAAAGGGGGAGAGACCCAGTACTTC.

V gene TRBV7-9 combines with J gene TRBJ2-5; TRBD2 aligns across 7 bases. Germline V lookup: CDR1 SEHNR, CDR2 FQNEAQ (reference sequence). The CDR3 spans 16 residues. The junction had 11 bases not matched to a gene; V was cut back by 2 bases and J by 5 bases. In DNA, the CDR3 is TGTGCCAGCAGCTTACTTCGCGGGGGAAGGTCGGAGACCCAGTACTTC. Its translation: CASSLLRGGRSETQYF.

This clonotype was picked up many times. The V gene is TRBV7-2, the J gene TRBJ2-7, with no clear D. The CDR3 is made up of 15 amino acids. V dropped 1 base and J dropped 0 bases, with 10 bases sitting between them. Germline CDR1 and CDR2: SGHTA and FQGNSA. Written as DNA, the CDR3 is TGTGCCAGCAGCTTAGTACTCATGAGCTCCTACGAGCAGTACTTC. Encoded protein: CASSLVLMSSYEQYF.